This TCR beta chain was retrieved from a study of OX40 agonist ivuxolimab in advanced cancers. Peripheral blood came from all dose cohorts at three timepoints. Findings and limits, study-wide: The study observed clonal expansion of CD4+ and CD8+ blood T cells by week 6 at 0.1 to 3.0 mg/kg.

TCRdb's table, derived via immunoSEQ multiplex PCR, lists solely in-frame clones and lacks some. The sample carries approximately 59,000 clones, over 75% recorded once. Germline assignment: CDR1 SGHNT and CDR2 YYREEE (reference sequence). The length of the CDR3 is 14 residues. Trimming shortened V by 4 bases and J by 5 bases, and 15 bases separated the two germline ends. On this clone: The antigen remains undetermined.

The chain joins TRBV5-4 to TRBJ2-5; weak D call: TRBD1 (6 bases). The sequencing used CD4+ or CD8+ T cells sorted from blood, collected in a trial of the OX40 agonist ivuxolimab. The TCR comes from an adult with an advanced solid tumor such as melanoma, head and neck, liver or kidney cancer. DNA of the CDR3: TGTGCCAGCAGCGCGACGGGGACACCGGAGACCCAGTACTTC. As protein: CASSATGTPETQYF.